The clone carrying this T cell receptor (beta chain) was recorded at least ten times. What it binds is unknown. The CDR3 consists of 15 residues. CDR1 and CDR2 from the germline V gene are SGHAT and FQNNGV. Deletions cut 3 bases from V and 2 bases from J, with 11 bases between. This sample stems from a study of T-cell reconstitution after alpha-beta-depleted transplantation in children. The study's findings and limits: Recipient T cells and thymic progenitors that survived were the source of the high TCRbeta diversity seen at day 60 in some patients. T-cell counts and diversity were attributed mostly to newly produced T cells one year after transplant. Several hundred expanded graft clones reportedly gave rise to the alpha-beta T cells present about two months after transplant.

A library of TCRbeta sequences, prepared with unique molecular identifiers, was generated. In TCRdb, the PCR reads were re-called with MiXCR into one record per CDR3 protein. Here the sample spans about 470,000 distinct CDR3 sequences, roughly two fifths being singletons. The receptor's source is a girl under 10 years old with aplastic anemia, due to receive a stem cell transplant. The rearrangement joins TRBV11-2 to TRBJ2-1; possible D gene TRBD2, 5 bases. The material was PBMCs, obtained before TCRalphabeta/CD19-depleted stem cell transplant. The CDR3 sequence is CASSLGRGTYNEQFF. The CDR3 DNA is TGTGCCAGCAGCTTGGGCCGGGGTACCTACAATGAGCAGTTCTTC.